This is a list of T cell receptor beta chains from one sample in a study of cytomegalovirus exposure and HLA in healthy donors. Here immunoSEQ multiplex PCR was the method, and the copy in TCRdb shows in-frame clones only, minus some. The sample includes about 150,000 clones, just over 75% of them seen just once. Source material: PBMCs. These receptors came from a woman aged 25 to 39 in good health and CMV-seropositive. CDR3s include the opening cysteine and the closing phenylalanine or tryptophan. Fields, in order: J gene, clone size, D gene, V gene, CDR3 DNA, CDR3 protein. The D gene is left open where the match is weak. Clone size is not always given. Where it is, it says once, few, many or a class for expanded clones.

J gene: TRBJ1-2
clone size: .
D gene: .
V gene: TRBV10-3
CDR3 DNA: TGTGCCATCAGTGACGACAGGCCTAACTATGGCTACACCTTC
CDR3 protein: CAISDDRPNYGYTF

J gene: TRBJ1-5
clone size: .
D gene: .
V gene: TRBV10-3
CDR3 DNA: TGTGCCATCAGTGAGTCCAGGGGCATAGGCAATCAGCCCCAGCATTTT
CDR3 protein: CAISESRGIGNQPQHF

J gene: TRBJ2-3
clone size: .
D gene: .
V gene: TRBV28
CDR3 DNA: TGTGCCAGTCGGGAGCAGGGGGCAGATACGCAGTATTTT
CDR3 protein: CASREQGADTQYF

J gene: TRBJ1-1
clone size: .
D gene: TRBD1
V gene: TRBV30
CDR3 DNA: TGTGCCTGGAGCGGGGACAGGCGGAAAAGGGGTTTCTTT
CDR3 protein: CAWSGDRRKRGFF

J gene: TRBJ1-5
clone size: few
D gene: .
V gene: TRBV5-8
CDR3 DNA: TGTGCCAGCAGCTTTGGCCTGCAGTTTAATCAGCCCCAGCATTTT
CDR3 protein: CASSFGLQFNQPQHF

J gene: TRBJ2-1
clone size: .
D gene: TRBD1
V gene: TRBV14
CDR3 DNA: TGTGCCAGCAGCCCATTTACCGGGACAGGGGGGTTTTCCGGCTCCTACAATGAGCAGTTCTTC
CDR3 protein: CASSPFTGTGGFSGSYNEQFF

J gene: TRBJ2-5
clone size: .
D gene: TRBD2
V gene: TRBV5-1
CDR3 DNA: TGCGCCAGCAGCTTCCGACTAGCGGGAGGGATGGGGGAAGAGACCCAGTACTTC
CDR3 protein: CASSFRLAGGMGEETQYF

J gene: TRBJ1-5
clone size: .
D gene: .
V gene: TRBV2
CDR3 DNA: TGTGCCAGCAGTGACAGGGGTATCAGGAGCAATCAGCCCCAGCATTTT
CDR3 protein: CASSDRGIRSNQPQHF

J gene: TRBJ2-7
clone size: .
D gene: .
V gene: TRBV6-1
CDR3 DNA: TGTGCCAGCAGTGATGGAGGAGCCGGGCCCTACGAGCAGTACTTC
CDR3 protein: CASSDGGAGPYEQYF

J gene: TRBJ2-7
clone size: .
D gene: .
V gene: TRBV6-7
CDR3 DNA: TGTGCCAGCGCTAAAAAGACCGGGACTGGGGTTGGGGTTGAAAAAAACGAGCAGTACTTC
CDR3 protein: CASAKKTGTGVGVEKNEQYF